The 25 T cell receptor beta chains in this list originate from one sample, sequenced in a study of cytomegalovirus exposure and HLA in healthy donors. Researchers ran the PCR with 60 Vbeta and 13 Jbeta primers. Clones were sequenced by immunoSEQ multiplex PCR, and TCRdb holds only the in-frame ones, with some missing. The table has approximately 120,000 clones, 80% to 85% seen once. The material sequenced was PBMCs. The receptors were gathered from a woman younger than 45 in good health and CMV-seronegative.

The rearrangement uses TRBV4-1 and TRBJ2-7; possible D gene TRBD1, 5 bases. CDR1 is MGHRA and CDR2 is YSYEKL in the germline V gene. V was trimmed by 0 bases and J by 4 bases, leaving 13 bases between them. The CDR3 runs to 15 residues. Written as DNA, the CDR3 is TGCGCCAGCAGCCAAGATCAGCGACAGCTTTACGAGCAGTACTTC. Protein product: CASSQDQRQLYEQYF.

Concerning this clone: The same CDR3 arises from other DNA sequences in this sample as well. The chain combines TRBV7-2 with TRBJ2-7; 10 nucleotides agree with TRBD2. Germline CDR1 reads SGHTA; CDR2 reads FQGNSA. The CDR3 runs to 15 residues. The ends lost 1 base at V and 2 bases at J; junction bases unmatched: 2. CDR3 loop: CASSLGLAGAYEQYF. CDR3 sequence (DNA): TGTGCCAGCAGCTTAGGGCTAGCGGGAGCCTACGAGCAGTACTTC. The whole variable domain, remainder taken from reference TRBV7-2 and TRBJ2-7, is GAGVSQSPSNKVTEKGKDVELRCDPISGHTALYWYRQSLGQGLEFLIYFQGNSAPDKSGLPSDRFSAERTGGSVSTLTIQRTQQEDSAVYLCASSLGLAGAYEQYFGPGTRLTVT.

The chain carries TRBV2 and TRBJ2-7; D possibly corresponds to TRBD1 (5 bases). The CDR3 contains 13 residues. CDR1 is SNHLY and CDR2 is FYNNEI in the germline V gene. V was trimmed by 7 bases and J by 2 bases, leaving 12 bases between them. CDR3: CASKGAEPYEQYF. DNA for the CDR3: TGTGCCAGCAAAGGGGCGGAGCCCTACGAGCAGTACTTC.

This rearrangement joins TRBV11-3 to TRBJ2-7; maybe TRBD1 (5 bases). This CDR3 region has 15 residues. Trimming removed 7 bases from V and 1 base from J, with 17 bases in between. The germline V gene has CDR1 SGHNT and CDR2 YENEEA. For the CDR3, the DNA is TGTGCCAGCACCCCCGACAGTTGGGGATCCTACGAGCAGTACTTC. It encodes CASTPDSWGSYEQYF.

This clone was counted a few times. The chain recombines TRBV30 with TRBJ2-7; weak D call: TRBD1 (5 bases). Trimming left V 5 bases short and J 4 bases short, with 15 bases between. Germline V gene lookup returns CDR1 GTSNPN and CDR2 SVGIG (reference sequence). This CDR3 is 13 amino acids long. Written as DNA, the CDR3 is TGTGCCTGGGCCCCGGACACTGAATACGAGCAGTACTTC. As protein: CAWAPDTEYEQYF.

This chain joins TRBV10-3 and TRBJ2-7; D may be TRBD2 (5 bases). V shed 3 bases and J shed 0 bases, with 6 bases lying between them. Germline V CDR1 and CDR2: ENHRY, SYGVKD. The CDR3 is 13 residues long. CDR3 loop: CAISDGDSYEQYF. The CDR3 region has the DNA TGTGCCATCAGTGACGGGGACTCCTACGAGCAGTACTTC.

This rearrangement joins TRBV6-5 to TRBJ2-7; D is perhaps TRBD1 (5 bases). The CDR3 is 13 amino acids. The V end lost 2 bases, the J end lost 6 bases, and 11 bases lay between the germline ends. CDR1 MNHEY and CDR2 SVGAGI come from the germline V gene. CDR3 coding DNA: TGTGCCAGCAGTTACCAGTCCAGGGCCGAGCAGTACTTC. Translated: CASSYQSRAEQYF.

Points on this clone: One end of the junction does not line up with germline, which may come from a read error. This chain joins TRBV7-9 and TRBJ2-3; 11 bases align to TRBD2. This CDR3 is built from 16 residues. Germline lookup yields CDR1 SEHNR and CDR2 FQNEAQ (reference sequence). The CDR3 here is CAGSSGTSGSTDTQYF. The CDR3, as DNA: TGTGCCGGCAGCTCCGGGACTAGCGGCAGCACAGATACGCAGTATTTT.

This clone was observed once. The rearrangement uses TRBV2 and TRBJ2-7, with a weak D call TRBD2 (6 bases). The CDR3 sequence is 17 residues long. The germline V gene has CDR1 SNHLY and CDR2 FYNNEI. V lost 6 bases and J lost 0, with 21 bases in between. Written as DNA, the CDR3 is TGTGCCAGCAGCCTCGGGAGTGGGGGACCGAGCTCCTACGAGCAGTACTTC. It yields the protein CASSLGSGGPSSYEQYF. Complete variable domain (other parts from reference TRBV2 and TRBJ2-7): EPEVTQTPSHQVTQMGQEVILRCVPISNHLYFYWYRQILGQKVEFLVSFYNNEISEKSEIFDDQFSVERPDGSNFTLKIRSTKLEDSAMYFCASSLGSGGPSSYEQYFGPGTRLTVT.

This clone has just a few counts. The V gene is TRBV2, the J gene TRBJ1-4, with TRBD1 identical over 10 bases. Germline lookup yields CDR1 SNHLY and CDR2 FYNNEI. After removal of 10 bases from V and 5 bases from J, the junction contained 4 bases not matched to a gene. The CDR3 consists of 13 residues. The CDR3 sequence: CATRQGANEKLFF. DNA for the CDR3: TGTGCCACCAGACAGGGGGCAAATGAAAAACTGTTTTTT.

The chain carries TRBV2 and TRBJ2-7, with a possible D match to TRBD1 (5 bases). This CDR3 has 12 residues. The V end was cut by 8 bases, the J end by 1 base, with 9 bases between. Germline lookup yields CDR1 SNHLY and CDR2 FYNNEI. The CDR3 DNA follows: TGTGCCAGCGGAAGACAGTCCTACGAGCAGTACTTC. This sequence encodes CASGRQSYEQYF.

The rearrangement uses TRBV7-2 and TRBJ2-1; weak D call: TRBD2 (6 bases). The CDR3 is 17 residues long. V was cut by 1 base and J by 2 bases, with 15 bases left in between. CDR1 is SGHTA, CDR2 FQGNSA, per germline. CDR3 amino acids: CASSLDFGSGAYNEQFF. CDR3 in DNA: TGTGCCAGCAGCTTAGATTTCGGTAGCGGAGCCTACAATGAGCAGTTCTTC.

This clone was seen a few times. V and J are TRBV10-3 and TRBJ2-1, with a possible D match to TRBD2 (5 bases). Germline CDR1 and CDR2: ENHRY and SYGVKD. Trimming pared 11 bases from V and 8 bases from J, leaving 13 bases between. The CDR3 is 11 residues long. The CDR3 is CAVGRGDEQFF. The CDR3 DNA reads TGTGCCGTAGGTCGGGGAGATGAGCAGTTCTTC.

CDR3 loop: CASSEGSGYTF. The DNA of the CDR3 is TGTGCCAGCAGTGAAGGGAGTGGCTACACCTTC. V is TRBV6-1 and J is TRBJ1-2, with D unclear. Between the trimmed V and J ends, which lost 1 base and 7 bases, there was a span of 4 bases. This CDR3 is built from 11 residues. Germline loops: CDR1 MNHNS, CDR2 SASEGT.

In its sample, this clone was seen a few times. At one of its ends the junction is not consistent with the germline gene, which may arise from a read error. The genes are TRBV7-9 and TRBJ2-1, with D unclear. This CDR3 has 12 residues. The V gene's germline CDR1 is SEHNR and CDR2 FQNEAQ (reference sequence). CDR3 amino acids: CSSSPVYNEQFF. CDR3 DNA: TGTTCCAGCAGCCCGGTCTACAATGAGCAGTTCTTC.

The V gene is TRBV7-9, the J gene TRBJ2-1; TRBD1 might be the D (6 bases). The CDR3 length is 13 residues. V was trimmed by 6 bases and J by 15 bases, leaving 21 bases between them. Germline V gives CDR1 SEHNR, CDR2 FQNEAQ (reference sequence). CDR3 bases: TGTGCCAGCAGTGAAGGACAGCCCTTTAGTATGTTCTTC. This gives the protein CASSEGQPFSMFF.

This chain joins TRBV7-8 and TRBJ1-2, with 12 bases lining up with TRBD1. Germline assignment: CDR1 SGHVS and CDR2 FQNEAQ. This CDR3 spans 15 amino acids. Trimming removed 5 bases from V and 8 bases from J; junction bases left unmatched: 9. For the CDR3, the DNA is TGTGCCAGCAGCGGATGGGGACAGGGGGCGCAAGGCTACACCTTC. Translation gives CASSGWGQGAQGYTF.

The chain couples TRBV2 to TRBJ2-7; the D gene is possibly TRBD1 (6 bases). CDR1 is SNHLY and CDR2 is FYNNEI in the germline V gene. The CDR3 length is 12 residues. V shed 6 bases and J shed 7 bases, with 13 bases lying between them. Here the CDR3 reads CASRAGGFEQYF. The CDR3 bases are TGTGCCAGCAGGGCTGGGGGCTTTGAGCAGTACTTC.

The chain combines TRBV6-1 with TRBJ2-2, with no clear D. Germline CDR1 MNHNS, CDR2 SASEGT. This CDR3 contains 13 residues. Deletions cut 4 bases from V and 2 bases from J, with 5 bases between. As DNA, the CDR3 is TGTGCCAGCAGTGCCGTAAACACCGGGGAGCTGTTTTTT. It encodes CASSAVNTGELFF.

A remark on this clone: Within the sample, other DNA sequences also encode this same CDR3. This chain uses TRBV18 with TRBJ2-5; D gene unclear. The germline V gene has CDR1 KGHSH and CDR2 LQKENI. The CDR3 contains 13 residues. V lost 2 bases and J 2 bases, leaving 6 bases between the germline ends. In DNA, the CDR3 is TGTGCCAGCTCACCAGGCCAACAAGAGACCCAGTACTTC. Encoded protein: CASSPGQQETQYF. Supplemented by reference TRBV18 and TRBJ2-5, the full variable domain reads NAGVMQNPRHLVRRRGQEARLRCSPMKGHSHVYWYRQLPEEGLKFMVYLQKENIIDESGMPKERFSAEFPKEGPSILRIQQVVRGDSAAYFCASSPGQQETQYFGPGTRLLVL.

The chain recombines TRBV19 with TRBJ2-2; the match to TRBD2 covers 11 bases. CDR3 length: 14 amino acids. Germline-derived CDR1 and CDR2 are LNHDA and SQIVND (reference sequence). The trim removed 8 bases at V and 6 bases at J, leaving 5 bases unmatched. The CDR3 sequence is CASYSGRGPGELFF. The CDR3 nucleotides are TGTGCCAGTTATAGCGGGAGGGGGCCCGGGGAGCTGTTTTTT.

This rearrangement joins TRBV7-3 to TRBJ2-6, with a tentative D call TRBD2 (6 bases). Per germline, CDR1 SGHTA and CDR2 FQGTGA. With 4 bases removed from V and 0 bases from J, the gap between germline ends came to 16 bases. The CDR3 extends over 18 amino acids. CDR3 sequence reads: CASSSLAREPSGANVLTF. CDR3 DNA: TGTGCCAGCAGCTCCCTGGCCCGGGAGCCCTCTGGGGCCAACGTCCTGACTTTC.

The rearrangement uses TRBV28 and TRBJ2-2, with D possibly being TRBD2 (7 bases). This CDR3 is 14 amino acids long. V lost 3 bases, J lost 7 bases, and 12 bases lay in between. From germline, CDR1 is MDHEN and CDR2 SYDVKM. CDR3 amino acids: CASSFRGRDGELFF. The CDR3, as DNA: TGTGCCAGCAGTTTTAGGGGGAGGGACGGGGAGCTGTTTTTT.

Here the CDR3 reads CASNRQGVAGELFF. CDR3 in DNA: TGTGCCAGCAATCGGCAGGGGGTCGCCGGGGAGCTGTTTTTT. The chain is built from TRBV2 and TRBJ2-2; 7 nucleotides align to TRBD1. Per the germline V gene, CDR1 is SNHLY and CDR2 is FYNNEI. J lost 6 bases, V lost 7 bases, and 8 bases had no gene match. The CDR3 extends over 14 amino acids.

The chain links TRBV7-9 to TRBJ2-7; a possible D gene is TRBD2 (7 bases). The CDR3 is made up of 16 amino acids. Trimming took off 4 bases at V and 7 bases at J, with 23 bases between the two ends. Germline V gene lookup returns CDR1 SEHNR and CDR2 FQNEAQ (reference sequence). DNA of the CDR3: TGTGCCAGCAGCTCCCCTCAGGGCGCTGAGGGGGGGGAGCAGTACTTC. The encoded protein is CASSSPQGAEGGEQYF.